This TCR beta chain derives from a study of cytomegalovirus exposure and HLA in healthy donors (dated by TCRdb to between 2016 and 2019). For the study in its entirety: In an earlier analysis of around 540 of the donors, 250 to 300 Gb of sequence data and 100 million or so unique TCR beta sequences from about 179 million T cells were reported. An early release that covered about 600 HLA-typed donors contained 250 to 350 gigabases of sequencing data and around 80 million unique TCR sequences. The genetic ancestry cluster associated with self-reported Caucasian donors included 70% to 85% of the 300 to 400 genotyped donors. The study aimed to test whether signatures of past pathogen exposure could be identified by cataloging public T cell receptors. The study profiled the T cell repertoires of around 700 subjects by immunosequencing and related them to cytomegalovirus serostatus. Along with the approximately 650-subject first cohort, a separate validation cohort of more than 90 different subjects was used. To predict cytomegalovirus infection status, the study combined high-throughput TCR immunosequencing, statistical association of individual TCRs with disease status, and machine learning. To study patterns of TCR occurrence, a later analysis re-analyzed previously published TCR beta repertoires from hundreds of donors and added high-resolution HLA genotyping. The later analysis used no new phenotypic data to find candidate immune exposures, relying instead on TCR beta sequences and their occurrence across donors. In an earlier analysis of 500 to 650 of the donors, high-throughput TCR beta sequencing was used to judge whether each TCR beta V gene segment behaved as functional or pseudogenic. Donor age, sex, ethnicity and CMV serostatus were compiled alongside the repertoire data. Genome-wide SNP genotypes for about 60% of the 666 donors were used in a later genetic analysis, which treated that subset as a discovery cohort. All discovery cohort repertoires had been generated on a single sequencing platform. Both class I and class II loci were covered by HLA typing, at four-digit resolution. Typing coverage varied by locus: 629-630 donors for A, B, C, DRB1 and DQB1; roughly 510 for DQA1; about 600 for DPA1; around 490 for DPB1. A handful of DR-DQ haplotypes were handled as single units for association and clustering because linkage in the cohort was strong. Across some 400 genotyped donors of the cohort, an average of about 240,000 unique TCR beta nucleotide sequences per donor were sequenced, and around 19% of those sequences were non-productive.

Spanning cysteine to phenylalanine, the CDR3 consists of 14 amino acids. Only the CDR3 DNA stays, 42 bases, in frame from base 1. The germline V end is reduced by 5 bases and the J end by 9 bases; junction bases left unmatched: 12. The CDR1 and CDR2 encoded by the germline V gene are MDHEN and SYDVKM. On the study overall, not on this receptor specifically: A further reported finding was that TCR beta sequences accurately predicted the HLA-A and HLA-B alleles for most subjects in the first cohort. This cohort had only TCR beta chains sequenced, and the lack of alpha or paired-chain data limited which features could be detected. Because HLA typing was missing for some donors at each locus, association tests included only the typed subset. In vitro tests confirmed that a few of the cytomegalovirus-associated TCR beta chains recognize cytomegalovirus antigens. When HLA alleles, especially DR and DQ, strongly co-occurred, TCR associations were difficult to assign to individual alleles. Because counts were too low, 15 to 20 rarely observed V segments, including chromosome 9 orphons, were left out of the earlier analysis of some 600 of the donors. According to a later analysis, parvovirus B19, influenza, CMV and Epstein-Barr virus appeared linked to several top co-occurrence clusters. In a later analysis, HLA-associated TCR beta chains showed more clonal expansion and lower generation probabilities than non-associated chains that were equally common. According to the authors, the approach could potentially be generalized to other disease states and immunological phenotypes. In a later analysis, around 17,000 TCR beta sequences were associated with specific HLA alleles at a false discovery rate of 0.05. Broadly in line with IMGT annotations, most TCR beta V segments showed up in productive rearrangements about 87% or about 30% of the time in an earlier analysis of some 590 of the donors. While some public TCRs were present in many individuals, most TCR sequences turned up only very rarely across donors. According to a later analysis, TCR association rates differed among HLA loci, with DRB1 alleles showing the most associated TCRs and HLA-C alleles showing the fewest. A later analysis found that most CMV-associated TCR beta chains appeared HLA-restricted, with HLA associations seemingly driven largely by CMV exposure. In a later genetic analysis, a missense DCLRE1C variant was associated with V-gene and J-gene trimming of TCR beta chains, and the association was replicated in an independent cohort. Because the 87-base-pair reads could not distinguish some IMGT-functional V segments, including TRBV6-2 and TRBV6-3, those segments were excluded. CMV serostatus was the only immune exposure information available for the cohort. Cytomegalovirus status was reported to be diagnosed by the classifier with high specificity and sensitivity in both the original and validation cohorts. Linkage disequilibrium might explain the correlated functional status among segregating V segments, but an unknown experimental factor could not be ruled out. Roughly uniform sequencing depth across donors was assumed in presence/absence analyses, although this assumption may not hold. A group of highly shared sequence variants was considered likely to be a technical artifact of the sequencing pipeline. According to a later genetic analysis, donors in an Asian-associated ancestry cluster had fewer N-insertions in productive TCRs than the roughly 670-donor mean. A total of 164 TCR beta chains were listed by the study as associated with cytomegalovirus.

Worth noting for this clone: What antigen it recognizes has not been identified. Per-base quality was not reported, and no clone a single base away is much larger than it.

In total, roughly 670 healthy bone marrow donors made up the cohort. At the time of sampling, all cohort members were nominally healthy, though unrecorded immune exposures were likely present. The donor tested CMV seropositive and was one of the 289 seropositive cohort members. Every donor gave a peripheral blood sample, and the peripheral blood mononuclear cells from that sample were used for TCR beta sequencing. Genomic DNA was extracted from the blood cell samples with the Qiagen DNeasy Blood Extraction Kit. The method behind the library was the immunoSEQ multiplex PCR assay. For the multiplex PCR, a mixture combining 60 forward primers for TCR Vbeta segments and 13 reverse primers for TCR Jbeta segments was used. Amplification of the CDR3 region of rearranged TCR beta genes was performed with a multiplex PCR assay on genomic DNA. The amplified TCR beta libraries were sequenced on the Illumina HiSeq System as 87-base-pair reads. Per the source publication's procedure: A later analysis counted 75 million to 100 million unique TCR beta chains across the 670 or so repertoires, and about 10 million of these chains were shared by at least two donors. A nearest-neighbor algorithm error-corrected the raw reads and collapsed the reads into unique sequences, merging closely related sequences to remove PCR and sequencing errors. To assign V, D and J gene segments, CDR3 sequences were aligned to IMGT reference sequences. For a sequence to be retained, a match of at least six nucleotides to both a V gene segment and a J gene segment was required. Rearrangements were called productive when the CDR3 lacked stop codons and stayed in frame with V and J; all others were non-productive. CDR3 was defined by IMGT convention, running from the second conserved V-encoded cysteine to the conserved J-encoded phenylalanine. In an earlier analysis of around 570 of the donors, sequences lacking an unambiguous match to a single V gene segment were excluded. In an earlier analysis of several hundred of the donors, a V segment was called functional when productive rearrangements were above 56.7%, and segregating when the standard deviation between donors exceeded 5%. A statistical classification framework was developed to diagnose cytomegalovirus status using the catalog of TCR beta chain sequences. A later analysis assigned V and J genes by comparing TCR nucleotide sequences with IMGT/GENE-DB human TR gene sequences. A later analysis assigned CDR3 sequences and most-parsimonious VDJ recombination scenarios with the TCRdist pipeline. In a later analysis, each TCR beta chain was defined by its CDR3 amino acid sequence together with its V-gene family, and reads without a unique V-gene family were excluded. A later analysis removed 450 to 600 highly shared, low-generation-probability nucleotide sequences to deal with suspected cross-contamination and a sequencing artifact. For each public chain, a later analysis derived a clonal expansion index from normalized ranks of inferred template counts within each repertoire. Generation probabilities in a later analysis came from a VDJ recombination model fitted to out-of-frame rearrangements, and those results were checked against IGoR. Hypergeometric tests were used in a later analysis to score TCR-TCR, TCR-HLA and TCR-CMV co-occurrence, with a repertoire-size bias correction applied to the TCR pairs. In a later analysis, false discovery rates were estimated by permuting HLA or CMV assignments 20 times. In a later analysis, co-occurring TCRs were grouped using DBSCAN, and TCRdist sequence similarity was added for clustering within HLA-allele-positive subsets. Repertoires with fewer than 30,000 or more than 120,000 public chains, plus five repertoires with anomalous nucleotide sharing, were excluded from co-occurrence clustering. The table was pulled from immuneACCESS by TCRdb, which kept in-frame rearrangements only. Such tables lose some clones; where checked, under half of the loss comes from unresolved V genes, and the rest has no known cause. For V, J and clone size, that table is used; D and trimming come from the DNA. This sample comprises around 150,000 clones, less than 80% of them detected only once. The top ten clones comprise around 7% of the sample.

The sample taken for sequencing was PBMCs. The sequence was collected from a man between 40 and 49 years old in good health and CMV-seropositive. The chain uses TRBV28 and TRBJ2-5; a stretch of 7 junction bases matches TRBD2. The CDR3 region: CASSTPGSGWAQYF. In nucleotides, the sequence is TGTGCCAGCAGTACCCCGGGTAGCGGGTGGGCCCAGTACTTC. The reference TRBV28 and TRBJ2-5 proteins fill in what lies around the CDR3, so the full variable domain reads DVKVTQSSRYLVKRTGEKVFLECVQDMDHENMFWYRQDPGLGLRLIYFSYDVKMKEKGDIPEGYSVSREKKERFSLILESASTNQTSMYLCASSTPGSGWAQYFGPGTRLLVL.